This T cell receptor (beta chain) was captured in a study of beta chain features in type 1 diabetes. Study results and caveats: Since sequencing was performed on cDNA, cells with high TCR expression could be over-represented. Among all four CD4+ subsets, Type 1 diabetes patients had TCRB CDR3s that were moderately but significantly shorter.

The CDR3 sequence is 17 residues long. The V gene's germline CDR1 is MDHEN and CDR2 SYDVKM. J gave up 1 base and V 2 bases, and 7 bases lay outside the gene matches. TCRB transcripts that were expressed got sequenced, as all of the isolated RNA had been reverse transcribed. Deep immunoSEQ sequencing covered naive, central memory and regulatory T cell samples. This table comes from immunoSEQ multiplex PCR, and its TCRdb copy is limited to in-frame clones, with some not included. The table records under 900,000 clones, around a sixth of them present only once. Concerning this clone itself: Its specificity is unknown.

Sequenced input: naive CD4+ T cells from blood. The chain combines TRBV28 with TRBJ2-5; 10 bases line up with TRBD2. This TCR derives from a woman between 18 and 29 years old in good health. The CDR3 DNA reads TGTGCCAGCAGTTTAGGAGTTCCTAGCGGGGGCCAAGAGACCCAGTACTTC. It yields the protein CASSLGVPSGGQETQYF.